One and the same sample provided the 20 T cell receptor beta chains below, sequenced in a study of blood T cell repertoires in COVID-19. Clones were read by immunoSEQ multiplex PCR, and TCRdb kept only the in-frame ones, dropping some. Found here are 200,000 to 250,000 clones, nearly 90% of them singletons; the top ten hold about 12%. Sequencing input: peripheral blood. The receptor source for this set is a woman aged 18-29 years who had recovered from COVID-19.

The J gene is TRBJ2-7, the V gene TRBV5-1; 9 bases are shared with TRBD1. CDR1 and CDR2 (germline): SGHRS, YFSETQ. The length of the CDR3 is 13 residues. The trim removed 7 bases at V and 6 bases at J, leaving 8 bases unmatched. CDR3 sequence reads: CASYPGQGSEQYF. CDR3 sequence (DNA): TGCGCCAGCTATCCGGGACAGGGCTCCGAGCAGTACTTC.

For this clone: This specimen includes other DNA sequences encoding the same CDR3. The chain combines TRBV7-3 with TRBJ1-2; TRBD1 might be the D (5 bases). V gave up 5 bases and J gave up 2 bases, with 9 bases separating them. Germline lookup yields CDR1 SGHTA and CDR2 FQGTGA. The CDR3 consists of 13 residues. The CDR3 is CASSPGQNYGYTF. The DNA for the CDR3 is TGTGCCAGCAGCCCCGGACAAAACTATGGCTACACCTTC.

This chain links TRBV2 with TRBJ2-3; D might be TRBD2 (5 bases). V dropped 7 bases and J dropped 3 bases, with 8 bases sitting between them. Germline CDR1 reads SNHLY; CDR2 reads FYNNEI. This CDR3 is 12 amino acids long. CDR3 residues: CASNEGTDTQYF. The CDR3 region has the DNA TGTGCCAGCAACGAGGGTACAGATACGCAGTATTTT. The full variable domain, rest sourced from reference TRBV2 and TRBJ2-3, is EPEVTQTPSHQVTQMGQEVILRCVPISNHLYFYWYRQILGQKVEFLVSFYNNEISEKSEIFDDQFSVERPDGSNFTLKIRSTKLEDSAMYFCASNEGTDTQYFGPGTRLTVL.

V is TRBV7-2 and J is TRBJ2-2; D unresolved. Per germline, CDR1 SGHTA and CDR2 FQGNSA. The CDR3 loop spans 14 amino acids. Trimming left V 9 bases short and J 1 base short, with 12 bases between. The CDR3 coding sequence is TGTGCCAGACATAACGTACAGAACACCGGGGAGCTGTTTTTT. It is translated as CARHNVQNTGELFF.

This clone was detected once. This chain links TRBV10-2 with TRBJ2-7; 7 bases line up with TRBD1. The V gene end was trimmed by 7 bases and the J gene end by 0 bases; junction bases not matched to a gene: 9. CDR1 and CDR2 from the germline V gene are WSHSY and SAAADI. This CDR3 contains 15 residues. CDR3 protein: CASNLQGVISYEQYF. Here the CDR3 DNA reads TGCGCCAGCAATCTCCAGGGGGTCATCTCCTACGAGCAGTACTTC.

This clone was detected only once. This sequence joins TRBV3-1 (or the pseudogene TRBV3-2) and TRBJ2-5; possible D gene TRBD2, 5 bases. The CDR3 consists of 12 residues. From germline, CDR1 is LGHDT and CDR2 YNNKEL (reference sequence). V dropped 3 bases and J dropped 5 bases, with 7 bases sitting between them. This CDR3 reads CASSQTGETQYF. As DNA, the CDR3 is TGTGCCAGCAGCCAGACGGGGGAGACCCAGTACTTC.

The rearrangement joins TRBV23-1 to TRBJ2-7, with D tentatively TRBD2 (6 bases). TRBV23-1 is filed as an ORF, its function uncertain. Trimming removed 8 bases from V and 3 bases from J, with 11 bases in between. The length of the CDR3 is 12 residues. The CDR3 sequence is CASGWGDYEQYF. CDR3 nucleotides: TGCGCCAGCGGCTGGGGGGACTACGAGCAGTACTTC.

J is TRBJ2-7 and V is TRBV5-6; 12 bases fit TRBD2. Germline V gene data show CDR1 as SGHDT and CDR2 as YYEEEE. The J segment lost 7 bases and the V segment lost 2 bases, leaving 7 bases of the junction unmatched. The CDR3 runs to 15 residues. In DNA, the CDR3 is TGTGCCAGCAGCTTTCTAGCGGGAGGGCCGGAAGAGCAGTACTTC. This sequence encodes CASSFLAGGPEEQYF. The whole variable domain, filled in from reference TRBV5-6 and TRBJ2-7, reads DAGVTQSPTHLIKTRGQQVTLRCSPKSGHDTVSWYQQALGQGPQFIFQYYEEEERQRGNFPDRFSGHQFPNYSSELNVNALLLGDSALYLCASSFLAGGPEEQYFGPGTRLTVT.

J is TRBJ2-3 and V is TRBV7-9, with D perhaps TRBD2 (5 bases). CDR1 is SEHNR and CDR2 is FQNEAQ in the germline V gene (reference sequence). This CDR3 comprises 16 residues. Trimming removed 5 bases at V and 1 base at J, with 16 bases between. DNA for the CDR3: TGTGCCAGCAGCCATCGCGGGCTAGCTGGCACAGATACGCAGTATTTT. The encoded protein is CASSHRGLAGTDTQYF.

The chain uses TRBV2 and TRBJ2-5, with D tentatively TRBD2 (6 bases). The CDR3 consists of 16 residues. Per the germline V gene, CDR1 is SNHLY and CDR2 is FYNNEI. V lost 6 bases to trimming and J lost 2 bases, with 19 bases between them. The CDR3 DNA sequence: TGTGCCAGCAGAGTGTCTTCCCGCGGGGCACAAGAGACCCAGTACTTC. It encodes CASRVSSRGAQETQYF.

The genes are TRBV4-3 and TRBJ1-5; 7 positions agree with TRBD1. Germline lookup yields CDR1 LGHNA and CDR2 YSLEER. This CDR3 contains 15 residues. After removal of 0 bases from V and 4 bases from J, the junction contained 3 bases not matched to a gene. The CDR3 spells CASSQDGTENQPQHF. CDR3 nucleotides: TGCGCCAGCAGCCAAGATGGGACAGAGAATCAGCCCCAGCATTTT.

The rearrangement joins TRBV11-2 to TRBJ2-4; 9 bases are shared with TRBD1. Losses at the gene ends were 5 bases for V and 8 bases for J; bases not matched to a gene: 10. The CDR3 runs 15 residues. Germline V gene data show CDR1 as SGHAT and CDR2 as FQNNGV. For the CDR3, the DNA is TGTGCCAGCAGCACCCACAGGGGGCGACGGTACATTCAGTACTTC. Amino acid sequence: CASSTHRGRRYIQYF.

The V and J genes are TRBV9 and TRBJ2-3, with a tentative D call TRBD2 (5 bases). The V and J ends lost 1 base and 2 bases respectively, with 8 bases between them. This CDR3 has 14 residues. Germline-derived CDR1 and CDR2 are SGDLS and YYNGEE. The CDR3 DNA follows: TGTGCCAGCAGCGTATCCGGGGTCACAGATACGCAGTATTTT. Translation: CASSVSGVTDTQYF.

V and J are TRBV30 and TRBJ1-3; no clear D gene. There are 14 residues in the CDR3. Germline-derived CDR1 and CDR2 are GTSNPN and SVGIG (reference sequence). V was pared by 2 bases and J by 2 bases, with 10 bases between. The CDR3 loop reads CAWSSWRTGNTIYF. The CDR3 coding sequence is TGTGCCTGGAGTAGTTGGAGGACTGGAAACACCATATATTTT.

This sequence joins TRBV7-2 and TRBJ2-5; the D gene is possibly TRBD2 (5 bases). The CDR3 is 15 amino acids. Germline CDR1 SGHTA, CDR2 FQGNSA. Trimming pared 4 bases from V and 2 bases from J, leaving 14 bases between. CDR3 in DNA: TGTGCCAGCAGCTGGACCGGGGTTCGTCAAGAGACCCAGTACTTC. It is translated as CASSWTGVRQETQYF.

V gene TRBV19 combines with J gene TRBJ2-3; 7 bases map to TRBD1. This CDR3 is 14 amino acids long. Trimming cost V 6 bases and J 3 bases; bases outside gene matches: 6. Germline V gives CDR1 LNHDA, CDR2 SQIVND (reference sequence). The CDR3 DNA reads TGTGCCAGTAGGATGGGACAGTTGACAGATACGCAGTATTTT. Translation gives CASRMGQLTDTQYF. The whole variable domain, filled in from reference TRBV19 and TRBJ2-3, reads DGGITQSPKYLFRKEGQNVTLSCEQNLNHDAMYWYRQDPGQGLRLIYYSQIVNDFQKGDIAEGYSVSREKKESFPLTVTSAQKNPTAFYLCASRMGQLTDTQYFGPGTRLTVL.

The chain combines TRBV4-3 with TRBJ1-1; 10 bases match TRBD1. From germline, CDR1 is LGHNA and CDR2 YSLEER. Trimming cost V 0 bases and J 4 bases; bases outside gene matches: 11. This CDR3 comprises 18 residues. CDR3 coding DNA: TGCGCCAGCAGCCAAGATATCCCCGGGACAGGGGTTTTCACTGAAGCTTTCTTT. Its protein product is CASSQDIPGTGVFTEAFF.

The genes are TRBV24-1 and TRBJ2-6; 10 bases align to TRBD1. The CDR3 runs 17 residues. Per the germline V gene, CDR1 is KGHDR and CDR2 is SFDVKD. The ends lost 10 bases at V and 1 base at J; junction bases unmatched: 9. The CDR3 spells CATGGTGVLSGANVLTF. The CDR3 DNA is TGTGCCACGGGTGGGACAGGGGTATTGTCTGGGGCCAACGTCCTGACTTTC.

The rearrangement joins TRBV18 to TRBJ2-2; D is undetermined. V was clipped by 6 bases and J by 3 bases, with 5 bases between them. CDR1 is KGHSH, CDR2 LQKENI, per germline. The CDR3 is 12 amino acids. The CDR3 sequence: CASSPYTGELFF. CDR3 sequence (DNA): TGTGCCAGCTCCCCTTACACCGGGGAGCTGTTTTTT.

This clone is a singleton in its sample. V is TRBV30 and J is TRBJ2-1; 9 bases are shared with TRBD2. Germline CDR1 GTSNPN, CDR2 SVGIG (reference sequence). CDR3 length equals 14 residues. V lost 3 bases to trimming and J lost 7 bases; unmatched junction nucleotides: 7. This chain's CDR3 is CAWRLAGARNEQFF. In DNA form, the CDR3 reads TGTGCCTGGAGGTTAGCGGGAGCGCGAAATGAGCAGTTCTTC.